The 21 T cell receptor beta chains below were found in one sample sequenced in a study of identical twins. TCRdb used MiXCR to reprocess the 5' RACE reads, holding one entry per CDR3 protein. Of about 660,000 distinct CDR3 sequences in the sample, 8.5% to 9% were seen once. A further study also used this sample, focusing on yellow fever vaccine responses in identical twins.

What was sequenced was PBMCs. These receptors all come from a woman aged 18-35 years in good health.

This clonotype has a handful of counts. The rearrangement uses TRBV6-4 and TRBJ2-7; D ambiguous. CDR3 length: 13 residues. Trimming took 7 bases from V and 4 from J, leaving 14 bases between them. In germline, CDR1 is MRHNA, CDR2 SNTAGT. Here the CDR3 reads CASIYPGEYEQYF. In DNA, the CDR3 is TGTGCCAGCATTTACCCCGGAGAGTACGAGCAGTACTTC.

The V gene is TRBV14, the J gene TRBJ2-5; D gene unclear. V was cut by 0 bases and J by 1 base, with 12 bases left in between. The CDR3 consists of 16 residues. Germline lookup yields CDR1 SGHDN and CDR2 FVKESK. CDR3 bases: TGTGCCAGCAGCCAAGATAAGGTCCGGAGCCAAGAGACCCAGTACTTC. Translated: CASSQDKVRSQETQYF.

This clonotype was detected many times. The DNA of the CDR3 is TGTGCCAGCAGTTTTGCAGGGGCTCAAGAGACCCAGTACTTC. Translation: CASSFAGAQETQYF. V usage is TRBV12-3 or TRBV12-4 and J usage is TRBJ2-5; possibly TRBD1 for D (6 bases). This CDR3 has 14 amino acids. V lost 3 bases to trimming and J lost 2 bases, with 10 bases between them.

This clonotype was counted between two and nine times. This rearrangement joins TRBV5-1 to TRBJ2-7; 12 bases line up with TRBD1. CDR3 size: 16 residues. CDR1 SGHRS and CDR2 YFSETQ come from the germline V gene. Trimming at V came to 0 bases and at J to 5 bases, leaving 6 bases not matched to a gene. CDR3 DNA sequence: TGCGCCAGCAGCTTGGAAGCCGGGACAGGGGGCGACGAGCAGTACTTC. This translates into CASSLEAGTGGDEQYF.

This clonotype was observed a few times. The rearrangement uses TRBV12-3 or TRBV12-4 and TRBJ2-1; TRBD1 matches 9 bases. This CDR3 contains 14 residues. V trimming: 3 bases; J trimming: 6 bases; junction bases outside the gene matches: 3. The CDR3 spells CASSFGTGSNEQFF. As DNA, the CDR3 is TGTGCCAGCAGTTTCGGGACAGGGAGCAATGAGCAGTTCTTC.

This clonotype was seen a few times. The genes are TRBV28 and TRBJ2-7, with TRBD1 as a possible D gene (5 bases). CDR1 MDHEN and CDR2 SYDVKM come from the germline V gene. V lost 7 bases and J lost 4, with 17 bases in between. The CDR3 has 14 residues. In nucleotides, the CDR3 is TGTGCCAGCAACGAAGGGGATCCCTTATACGAGCAGTACTTC. Its protein product is CASNEGDPLYEQYF.

This clonotype turned up a few times. The rearrangement uses TRBV12-5 and TRBJ2-1, with 8 bases aligning to TRBD2. The CDR3 spans 15 residues. The V gene end was trimmed by 6 bases and the J gene end by 8 bases; junction bases not matched to a gene: 12. Germline lookup yields CDR1 LGHNT and CDR2 FRNRAP. CDR3 in DNA: TGTGCTAGTGGGCCGGAACGGGAGGGCCGGTATGAGCAGTTCTTC. This codes for CASGPEREGRYEQFF.

This clonotype was picked up many times. The chain employs TRBV7-2 and TRBJ2-5; D is unclear. CDR1 is SGHTA and CDR2 is FQGNSA in the germline V gene. Trimming shortened V by 1 base and J by 0 bases, and 9 bases separated the two germline ends. The CDR3 is 15 amino acids. DNA for the CDR3: TGTGCCAGCAGCTTAGAAGCTGGATACCAAGAGACCCAGTACTTC. This sequence encodes CASSLEAGYQETQYF.

The V and J genes are TRBV5-1 and TRBJ1-1; possible D gene TRBD1, 5 bases. Deletions cut 4 bases from V and 2 bases from J, with 9 bases between. The germline V gene has CDR1 SGHRS and CDR2 YFSETQ. The CDR3 runs to 13 residues. CDR3 in DNA: TGCGCCAGCAGCCAGGGACCAAACACTGAAGCTTTCTTT. It specifies CASSQGPNTEAFF.

This clonotype was observed a few times. The CDR3 DNA follows: TGCAGCGTTGCGCCAACTAGCGGGGGGGGCAATGAGCAGTTCTTC. Translation gives CSVAPTSGGGNEQFF. J is TRBJ2-1 and V is TRBV29-1; TRBD2 agrees at 13 bases. V lost 4 bases to trimming and J lost 6 bases; unmatched junction nucleotides: 6. This CDR3 contains 15 residues. Looked up from germline, CDR1 is SQVTM and CDR2 is ANQGSEA.

This clonotype was recorded at least ten times. V and J are TRBV10-3 and TRBJ2-1, with D possibly being TRBD1 (5 bases). The ends were cut back, 0 bases at V and 6 bases at J, with 15 bases in the middle. This CDR3 is 16 amino acids long. Per the germline V gene, CDR1 is ENHRY and CDR2 is SYGVKD. As DNA, the CDR3 is TGTGCCATCAGTGAGTCAAGGGGCCAGCAATCCAATGAGCAGTTCTTC. Translated: CAISESRGQQSNEQFF.

The gene calls are TRBV7-8 and TRBJ2-1; 9 bases map to TRBD2. J was trimmed by 8 bases and V by 5 bases; bases with no gene match: 19. The CDR3 is made up of 18 amino acids. Germline CDR1 reads SGHVS; CDR2 reads FQNEAQ. The DNA of the CDR3 is TGTGCCAGCAGCCCCCTAGGCCCTAGCGGGATACCATTCGATGAGCAGTTCTTC. Its translation is CASSPLGPSGIPFDEQFF.

The chain joins TRBV27 to TRBJ2-1; maybe TRBD2 (5 bases). Trimming pared 3 bases from V and 10 bases from J, leaving 13 bases between. Germline CDR1 and CDR2: MNHEY and SMNVEV (reference sequence). This CDR3 has 13 residues. CDR3 residues: CASSFNLGREQFF. Here the CDR3 DNA reads TGTGCCAGCAGTTTTAATTTAGGGAGAGAGCAGTTCTTC.

This clonotype was detected once. This may be a read error, as it is one base from a much larger clone. The chain has TRBV12-3 or TRBV12-4 and TRBJ2-7, with TRBD2 identical over 11 bases. The CDR3 totals 16 residues. The CDR3: CATSPGTSGTTYEQYF. Here the CDR3 DNA reads TGTGCCACCAGTCCCGGGACTAGCGGAACAACCTACGAGCAGTACTTC.

This chain links TRBV7-9 with TRBJ2-5; D gene ambiguous. The CDR3 contains 13 residues. V was clipped by 4 bases and J by 5 bases, with 11 bases between them. CDR1 and CDR2 (germline): SEHNR, FQNEAQ (reference sequence). The CDR3 sequence is CASSSDKGETQYF. For the CDR3, the DNA is TGTGCCAGCAGCTCTGACAAAGGCGAGACCCAGTACTTC.

J is TRBJ2-7 and V is TRBV11-2; D ambiguous. V was pared by 4 bases and J by 5 bases, with 15 bases between. The CDR3 runs to 14 residues. Germline CDR1 and CDR2: SGHAT and FQNNGV. CDR3 sequence: CASSSGFQENEQYF. CDR3 DNA: TGTGCCAGCAGCTCCGGCTTCCAGGAGAACGAGCAGTACTTC.

The J gene is TRBJ2-3, the V gene TRBV12-3 or TRBV12-4; 10 nucleotides line up with TRBD2. The CDR3 has 19 residues. J lost 2 bases, V lost 1 base, and 12 bases had no gene match. CDR3 DNA: TGTGCCAGCAGTTTAGGTAGCGGGGGGCCCCCCCCTTACACAGATACGCAGTATTTT. It translates to CASSLGSGGPPPYTDTQYF.

This clonotype was seen at least ten times. The J gene is TRBJ1-1, the V gene TRBV5-5, with TRBD1 matching over 8 bases. Germline CDR1 is SGHKS and CDR2 is YYEKEE (reference sequence). This CDR3 has 15 residues. The J segment lost 2 bases and the V segment lost 4 bases, leaving 7 bases of the junction unmatched. The DNA of the CDR3 is TGTGCCAGCAGCGGAGACAGGGGAGGAAACACTGAAGCTTTCTTT. Encoded protein: CASSGDRGGNTEAFF.

This rearrangement joins TRBV30 to TRBJ2-1, with a weak D call TRBD2 (7 bases). Looked up from germline, CDR1 is GTSNPN and CDR2 is SVGIG (reference sequence). CDR3 length: 13 amino acids. V lost 4 bases to trimming and J lost 5 bases, with 12 bases between them. CDR3 sequence reads: CAWNGRTDNEQFF. CDR3 sequence (DNA): TGTGCCTGGAACGGGAGGACAGACAATGAGCAGTTCTTC.

This clonotype was counted a few times. The chain carries TRBV28 and TRBJ1-4; D unresolved. CDR3 length: 11 residues. Germline V gene lookup returns CDR1 MDHEN and CDR2 SYDVKM. V lost 4 bases, J lost 5 bases, and 2 bases lay in between. CDR3 in DNA: TGTGCCAGCAGTTACAATGAAAAACTGTTTTTT. It yields the protein CASSYNEKLFF.

The rearrangement joins TRBV27 to TRBJ2-7, with TRBD2 matching 13 bases. The CDR3 has 15 amino acids. V dropped 6 bases and J dropped 6; count of bases not matched to a gene: 8. CDR1 is MNHEY and CDR2 is SMNVEV in the germline V gene (reference sequence). CDR3 protein: CASREGLAGFFEQYF. CDR3 coding DNA: TGTGCCAGCAGGGAGGGACTAGCGGGATTCTTCGAGCAGTACTTC.